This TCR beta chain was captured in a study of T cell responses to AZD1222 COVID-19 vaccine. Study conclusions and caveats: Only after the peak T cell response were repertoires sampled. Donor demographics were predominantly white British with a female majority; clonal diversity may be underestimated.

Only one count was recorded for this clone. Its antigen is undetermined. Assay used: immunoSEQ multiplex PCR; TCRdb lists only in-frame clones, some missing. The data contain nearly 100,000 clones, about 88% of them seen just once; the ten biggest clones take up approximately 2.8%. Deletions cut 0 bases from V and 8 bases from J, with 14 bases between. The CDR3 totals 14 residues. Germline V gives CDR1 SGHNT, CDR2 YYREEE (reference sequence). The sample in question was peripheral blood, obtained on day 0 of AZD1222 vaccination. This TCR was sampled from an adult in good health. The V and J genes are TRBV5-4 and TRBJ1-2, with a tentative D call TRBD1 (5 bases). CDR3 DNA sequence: TGTGCCAGCAGCTTGGCAGGGACGGAGCTGGGCTACACCTTC. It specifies CASSLAGTELGYTF.